Here is one TCR beta chain with its context. Its cognate antigen is unknown. The intended depth for sequencing was 1 in 200,000 to 1 in 1 million T cells. Produced via immunoSEQ multiplex PCR; TCRdb's table is partial and in-frame only. The data show 300,000 to 400,000 clones, with about 64% seen just once and 6% to 6.5% held by the top ten. This specimen comes from a study of cytotoxic CD8 clonotypes in ibrutinib-treated CLL. Study information: The subjects consisted of roughly ten relapsed/refractory and 15 treatment-naive individuals, with about 17 IGHV unmutated. By median roughly 62 months, around twelve had progressed and approximately 14 stayed remitted; responses had been 2 complete and approximately 24 partial. Notes on the study in general: Rising at ibrutinib response, clonality subsequently fell back toward baseline at progression.

The CDR3 covers 15 residues. V dropped 5 bases and J dropped 5; count of bases not matched to a gene: 7. Germline loops: CDR1 PRHDT, CDR2 FYEKMQ (reference sequence). The sequence was obtained from a human donor with chronic lymphocytic leukemia. Source: PBMCs, taken after 36 months of ibrutinib treatment. This chain connects TRBV13 to TRBJ2-7, with 12 bases aligning to TRBD2. This chain's CDR3 is CASSPRTSGNHEQYF. In nucleotides, the CDR3 is TGTGCCAGCAGCCCCCGGACTAGCGGGAACCACGAGCAGTACTTC.